There are a few counts of the clone carrying this T cell receptor (beta chain). Its antigen is as yet unknown. The CDR3 sequence is 14 residues long. Per germline, CDR1 MDHEN and CDR2 SYDVKM. V was clipped by 7 bases and J by 10 bases; unmatched bases: 7. These data originate in a study of cytomegalovirus exposure and HLA in healthy donors. Study-level results: 15,000 to 20,000 TCR beta sequences were associated with HLA alleles at 0.05 false discovery rate in a later analysis.

Donors in the study were healthy people who gave bone marrow. In the PCR, 60 Vbeta and 13 Jbeta primers were used. The assay was immunoSEQ multiplex PCR, and TCRdb's table has in-frame clones only and misses some. This sample carries around 76,000 clones, about 81% of them seen once, and the ten largest clones take over 7%. The receptor was isolated from a woman aged 40 to 50 in good health and CMV-seropositive. The V call is TRBV28, the J call TRBJ1-6; 10 positions agree with TRBD1. Sequenced: PBMCs. CDR3 nucleotide sequence: TGTGCCAGCATTATGACAGGGGGCCTCTCACCCCTCCACTTT. Amino acid sequence: CASIMTGGLSPLHF.